The clone carrying this T cell receptor (beta chain) was seen at least ten times. No antigen is known for it. The study's findings and limits: Tumor memory CD4+ T cell TCR gene usage was found to cluster with blood and lymph node memory CD4+ cells and with lymph node naive CD4+ cells.

After constant-region reverse-primer amplification, full-length variable regions underwent semi-nested PCR with Nested Universal Primer A. Each CDR3 protein is one row after TCRdb ran MiXCR on the 5' RACE reads. The data hold fewer than 60,000 distinct CDR3 sequences, with 25% to 30% observed a single time. The CDR3 sequence is 16 residues long. From germline, CDR1 is SGHVS and CDR2 FNYEAQ. J gave up 6 bases and V 4 bases, and 9 bases lay outside the gene matches. V and J are TRBV7-6 and TRBJ2-5, with TRBD2 matching 12 bases. This clonotype was sampled from a female donor with breast cancer. Sequenced: naive CD4+ T cells sorted from blood. Subset described: naive CD4+ T cells, CD4+CD45RA+CD25-. The CDR3 DNA reads as TGTGCCAGCAGCTCACAGACTAGCGGGAGCCGGCAGACCCAGTACTTC. Its translation: CASSSQTSGSRQTQYF. The variable domain in full, with the rest retrieved from reference TRBV7-6 and TRBJ2-5, is GAGVSQSPRYKVTKRGQDVALRCDPISGHVSLYWYRQALGQGPEFLTYFNYEAQQDKSGLPNDRFSAERPEGSISTLTIQRTEQRDSAMYRCASSSQTSGSRQTQYFGPGTRLLVL.